This T cell receptor beta chain emerged from a study of blood T cell repertoires in COVID-19. Looking at the study overall: T cells, B-cell-depleted T cells, or PBMCs supplied cDNA or gDNA.

This CDR3 comprises 15 residues. Trimming took off 1 base at V and 5 bases at J, with 15 bases between the two ends. From germline, CDR1 is GTSNPN and CDR2 SVGIG (reference sequence). As processed by the authors: Estimated nucleated cell counts came from reference gene primer amplification. Sequencing was performed with immunoSEQ multiplex PCR; in TCRdb, only in-frame clones are kept and a portion is missing. V and J calls and clone size are copied from that table; D and trimming were computed from the DNA. The data hold some 130,000 clones, with around four fifths observed a single time. This receptor was identified in a man between 60 and 75 years old who had recovered from COVID-19. The chain employs TRBV30 and TRBJ2-1, with D possibly TRBD2 on 6 matching bases. Sequencing was done on a sample of peripheral blood. The CDR3 nucleotides are TGTGCCTGGAGTGATCCTGGCGGGGCAAACAATGAGCAGTTCTTC. Translation: CAWSDPGGANNEQFF. Combining the CDR3 with reference TRBV30 and TRBJ2-1 gives the whole variable domain SQTIHQWPATLVQPVGSPLSLECTVEGTSNPNLYWYRQAAGRGLQLLFYSVGIGQISSEVPQNLSASRPQDRQFILSSKKLLLSDSGFYLCAWSDPGGANNEQFFGPGTRLTVL.